This TCR beta chain is drawn from a study of response to subunit inactivated influenza vaccine. V lost 0 bases and J lost 6, with 8 bases in between. CDR3 length: 13 amino acids. Germline V gene sequence: CDR1 SGDLS, CDR2 YYNGEE. One entry per CDR3 protein results from TCRdb running MiXCR on the RT-PCR reads. Here the sample spans some 180,000 distinct CDR3 sequences, approximately 8.7% being singletons. The clonotype originates from a man aged 50-59 years who received an inactivated influenza vaccine. The rearrangement joins TRBV9 to TRBJ2-3; D remains unclear. The sample here was non-naive T cells sorted from PBMCs, taken on the day of vaccination. The CDR3 is CASSVATSDTQYF. CDR3 DNA: TGTGCCAGCAGCGTAGCTACGTCGGATACGCAGTATTTT.